The clone carrying this TCR beta chain came up many times. Its antigen remains unidentified. These data are taken from a study of T cells in Graves' hyperthyroidism and ophthalmopathy. Study-level results: Most thyroid clonotypes with frequency above 0.001 were detected in blood.

Criteria for exclusion of patients were uncontrolled infection, other autoimmune disease, pregnancy or lactation. Using over 8.5 ml of fresh peripheral blood, PBMCs were prepared. Amplified TCR beta CDR3 regions derived from RNA transcripts. First-round RT-PCR of the TCR CDR3 relied on the HTBI primer set. TCRdb reanalysed the multiplex PCR reads using MiXCR and keeps one entry per CDR3 protein. The sample gives 250,000 to 300,000 distinct CDR3 sequences, roughly 19% of which show up once; under 40% is in the top ten. The germline CDR1 and CDR2 sequences are SGHTA and FQGNSA. CDR3 length equals 12 residues. V dropped 2 bases and J dropped 4 bases, with 6 bases sitting between them.

The chain joins TRBV7-2 to TRBJ2-7; no clear D. This sequence originates from a man in his forties or fifties with Graves' ophthalmopathy. Source material: blood. CDR3: CASSLLPYEQYF. The CDR3 DNA follows: TGTGCCAGCAGCTTACTCCCGTACGAGCAGTACTTC.